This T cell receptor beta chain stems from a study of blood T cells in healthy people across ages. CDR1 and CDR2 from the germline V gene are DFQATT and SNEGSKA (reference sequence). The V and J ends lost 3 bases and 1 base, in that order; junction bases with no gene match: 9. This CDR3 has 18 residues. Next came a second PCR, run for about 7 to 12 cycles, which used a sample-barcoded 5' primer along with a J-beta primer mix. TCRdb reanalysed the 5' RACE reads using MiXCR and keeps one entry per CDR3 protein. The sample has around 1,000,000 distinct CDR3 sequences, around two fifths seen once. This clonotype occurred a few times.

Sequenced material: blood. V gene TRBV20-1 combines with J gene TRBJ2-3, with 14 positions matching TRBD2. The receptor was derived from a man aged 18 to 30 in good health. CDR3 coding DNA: TGCAGTGCTAGTAGGGGACTAGCGGGGGAATTGGGCACAGATACGCAGTATTTT. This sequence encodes CSASRGLAGELGTDTQYF.